This T cell receptor beta chain was identified in a study of blood T cell repertoires in COVID-19. In the study overall: T cells, B-cell-depleted T cells, or PBMCs provided the cDNA or gDNA that served as material.

Original data processing: Amplification from reference gene primers served as the basis for estimated nucleated cell counts. Clones were read by immunoSEQ multiplex PCR, and TCRdb kept only the in-frame ones, dropping some. V and J calls and clone size follow that table, whereas D and trimming were derived from the DNA. The sample lists approximately 400,000 clones; roughly 86% were seen once. J gave up 2 bases and V 5 bases, and 9 bases lay outside the gene matches. The germline V gene has CDR1 SGHTA and CDR2 FQGNSA. This CDR3 spans 16 amino acids. V and J are TRBV7-2 and TRBJ2-4, with TRBD2 matching 7 bases. This clonotype was sampled from a human donor with acute or convalescent COVID-19. The donor label of this sample is uncertain. The sequenced sample was peripheral blood. The CDR3 sequence: CASSPLASGTKNIQYF. CDR3 nucleotides: TGTGCCAGCAGCCCTCTGGCTAGCGGAACCAAAAACATTCAGTACTTC.